Presented here are 29 T cell receptor beta chains from one specimen sequenced in a study of T cell responses to AZD1222 COVID-19 vaccine. The table came from immunoSEQ multiplex PCR; TCRdb's copy has only in-frame clones and leaves some out. The sample holds about 150,000 clones, 90% to 95% seen once. Here the sequenced sample was peripheral blood, taken on day 0 of AZD1222 vaccination. Source of these receptors: an adult in good health.

The gene calls are TRBV13 and TRBJ2-3; D is possibly TRBD2 (6 bases). Germline V gene sequence: CDR1 PRHDT, CDR2 FYEKMQ (reference sequence). The CDR3 consists of 13 residues. The V and J ends lost 0 bases and 6 bases respectively, with 7 bases between them. The chain's CDR3 is CASSLGRGDTQYF. The CDR3 DNA sequence: TGTGCCAGCAGCTTAGGCCGGGGGGATACGCAGTATTTT. The whole variable domain, filled in from reference TRBV13 and TRBJ2-3, reads AAGVIQSPRHLIKEKRETATLKCYPIPRHDTVYWYQQGPGQDPQFLISFYEKMQSDKGSIPDRFSAQQFSDYHSELNMSSLELGDSALYFCASSLGRGDTQYFGPGTRLTVL.

The chain is built from TRBV2 and TRBJ2-3; D gene ambiguous. The germline CDR1 and CDR2 sequences are SNHLY and FYNNEI. The CDR3 is 14 residues long. V was trimmed by 0 bases and J by 7 bases, leaving 11 bases between them. CDR3: CASSEAPARNTQYF. The CDR3 DNA reads as TGTGCCAGCAGTGAAGCGCCGGCGAGGAATACGCAGTATTTT.

V gene TRBV7-3 combines with J gene TRBJ2-2, with TRBD1 matching over 7 bases. The CDR3 covers 14 residues. Germline loops: CDR1 SGHTA, CDR2 FQGTGA. V trimming: 4 bases; J trimming: 3 bases; junction bases outside the gene matches: 2. The CDR3 DNA reads TGTGCCAGCAGCTACGGACAGGACACCGGGGAGCTGTTTTTT. The encoded protein is CASSYGQDTGELFF. The variable domain in full, with the rest retrieved from reference TRBV7-3 and TRBJ2-2, is GAGVSQTPSNKVTEKGKYVELRCDPISGHTALYWYRQSLGQGPEFLIYFQGTGAADDSGLPNDRFFAVRPEGSVSTLKIQRTERGDSAVYLCASSYGQDTGELFFGEGSRLTVL.

In DNA, the CDR3 is TGTGCCAGCAGCCAACACAGGGGCTCCTATAATTCACCCCTCCACTTT. It encodes CASSQHRGSYNSPLHF. The chain employs TRBV3-1 (or the pseudogene TRBV3-2) and TRBJ1-6; 7 bases agree with TRBD1. This CDR3 has 16 amino acids. V lost 2 bases to trimming and J lost 0 bases; unmatched junction nucleotides: 1. Germline lookup yields CDR1 LGHDT and CDR2 YNNKEL (reference sequence).

This clone was counted a few times. The J gene is TRBJ1-3, the V gene TRBV12-3 or TRBV12-4; D possibly corresponds to TRBD1 (5 bases). V lost 3 bases and J 8 bases, leaving 8 bases between the germline ends. This CDR3 has 12 amino acids. CDR3 DNA sequence: TGTGCCAGCAGTTTGGCGGGGCACACCATATATTTT. Translation: CASSLAGHTIYF.

The chain couples TRBV7-9 to TRBJ1-1; tentatively, D is TRBD1 (6 bases). The CDR3 runs 15 residues. CDR1 is SEHNR, CDR2 FQNEAQ, per germline (reference sequence). The V gene lost 4 bases and the J gene lost 4 bases, with 16 bases spanning the gap. As DNA, the CDR3 is TGTGCCAGCAGCTCGGGGAACAGGGAGGGCACTGAAGCTTTCTTT. Amino acid sequence: CASSSGNREGTEAFF.

Points on this clone: Other nucleotide sequences from this sample produce the same CDR3. This rearrangement joins TRBV11-3 to TRBJ1-1, with unresolved D. Germline CDR1 is SGHNT and CDR2 is YENEEA. The CDR3 is 13 residues long. Trimming stripped 1 base from V and 1 base from J, with 4 bases between. This CDR3 reads CASSLGGNTEAFF. In DNA, the CDR3 is TGTGCCAGCAGCTTAGGGGGGAACACTGAAGCTTTCTTT.

As for this clone: The identical CDR3 is also encoded by other nucleotide sequences in the sample. The rearrangement joins TRBV15 to TRBJ2-7, with 8 bases identical to TRBD1. The V segment lost 0 bases and the J segment 2 bases; nucleotides outside the gene matches: 0. CDR1 and CDR2 (germline): LNHNV, YYDKDF (reference sequence). The CDR3 has 14 residues. The DNA of the CDR3 is TGTGCCACCAGCAGAGACAGGGGGCCCTACGAGCAGTACTTC. This translates into CATSRDRGPYEQYF.

J is TRBJ1-2 and V is TRBV11-2; D may be TRBD1 (5 bases). V was clipped by 6 bases and J by 5 bases, with 16 bases between them. The CDR3 is 14 residues long. Germline values: CDR1 SGHAT, CDR2 FQNNGV. CDR3 in amino acids: CASRAGGGVYGYTF. The CDR3 DNA follows: TGTGCCAGCAGGGCCGGTGGGGGGGTATATGGCTACACCTTC.

The chain uses TRBV7-9 and TRBJ1-5, with TRBD1 as a possible D gene (5 bases). The CDR3 is made up of 14 amino acids. In germline, CDR1 is SEHNR, CDR2 FQNEAQ (reference sequence). Trimming cost V 5 bases and J 2 bases, with 10 bases left between them. The CDR3 DNA follows: TGTGCCAGCAGCACGGGACTTGGCAATCAGCCCCAGCATTTT. This gives the protein CASSTGLGNQPQHF.

This rearrangement joins TRBV6-2 or TRBV6-3 to TRBJ2-4; TRBD1 aligns across 7 bases. The germline gives CDR1 MNHEY, CDR2 SVGEGT. V trimming: 5 bases; J trimming: 4 bases; junction bases outside the gene matches: 5. This CDR3 has 14 amino acids. The CDR3 loop reads CASSRGPAKNIQYF. The CDR3 nucleotides are TGTGCCAGCAGTAGGGGGCCGGCGAAAAACATTCAGTACTTC.

The chain links TRBV4-1 to TRBJ2-2; the D is unclear. Germline values: CDR1 MGHRA, CDR2 YSYEKL. Trimming left V 0 bases short and J 5 bases short, with 10 bases between. CDR3 length: 15 residues. The DNA of the CDR3 is TGCGCCAGCAGCCAAGACAGGAGCCTAACCGGGGAGCTGTTTTTT. It specifies CASSQDRSLTGELFF.

The chain recombines TRBV30 with TRBJ1-1; the D gene is possibly TRBD1 (6 bases). The ends were cut back, 0 bases at V and 6 bases at J, with 14 bases in the middle. Germline values: CDR1 GTSNPN, CDR2 SVGIG (reference sequence). The CDR3 is 14 amino acids. CDR3 in amino acids: CAWSVSSRGSEAFF. The CDR3 DNA sequence: TGTGCCTGGAGTGTATCGTCCAGGGGCTCTGAAGCTTTCTTT.

J is TRBJ2-7 and V is TRBV7-9; no definite D call. V lost 1 base and J lost 4, with 8 bases in between. CDR1 is SEHNR, CDR2 FQNEAQ, per germline (reference sequence). The CDR3 loop spans 13 amino acids. As DNA, the CDR3 is TGTGCCAGCAGCTTAGTGGCGGATTACGAGCAGTACTTC. Translated, it gives CASSLVADYEQYF.

This clone was counted a single time. J is TRBJ1-1 and V is TRBV2; 8 bases fit TRBD1. CDR3 size: 13 residues. The germline V gene has CDR1 SNHLY and CDR2 FYNNEI. The junction had 2 bases not matched to a gene; V was cut back by 7 bases and J by 1 base. This CDR3 reads CASTGQGNTEAFF. In nucleotides, the CDR3 is TGTGCCAGCACCGGACAGGGGAACACTGAAGCTTTCTTT.

This chain connects TRBV5-4 to TRBJ2-1; no reliable D call. V lost 1 base, J lost 9 bases, and 11 bases lay in between. The CDR3 consists of 13 residues. Germline assignment: CDR1 SGHNT and CDR2 YYREEE (reference sequence). In nucleotides, the CDR3 is TGTGCCAGCAGCTTGAGAGAAGCCAGTGAGCAGTTCTTC. Translating gives CASSLREASEQFF.

The chain recombines TRBV5-1 with TRBJ2-1; D could derive from TRBD1 or TRBD2 (6 bases each). Between the trimmed V and J ends, which lost 5 bases and 8 bases, there was a span of 23 bases. The CDR3 length is 16 residues. The germline V gene encodes CDR1 SGHRS and CDR2 YFSETQ. CDR3 sequence: CASSPPRLVGGDEQFF. CDR3 nucleotides: TGCGCCAGCAGTCCCCCTCGACTAGTGGGGGGCGATGAGCAGTTCTTC.

The chain combines TRBV19 with TRBJ1-2; D call uncertain. There are 14 residues in the CDR3. CDR1 LNHDA and CDR2 SQIVND come from the germline V gene (reference sequence). The V gene lost 2 bases and the J gene lost 0 bases, with 7 bases spanning the gap. The CDR3 DNA is TGTGCCAGTAGTATACACAGACCTAACTATGGCTACACCTTC. It translates to CASSIHRPNYGYTF.

This sequence joins TRBV11-2 and TRBJ1-4; D not certain. Per germline, CDR1 SGHAT and CDR2 FQNNGV. Trimming shortened V by 5 bases and J by 4 bases, and 17 bases separated the two germline ends. The CDR3 covers 16 residues. CDR3 nucleotides: TGTGCCAGCAGCCCCCGGACGGGGAATGGTAATGAAAAACTGTTTTTT. This translates into CASSPRTGNGNEKLFF.

This clone has ten or more counts. The chain has TRBV6-2 or TRBV6-3 and TRBJ2-3, with 7 nucleotides matching TRBD2. V trimming: 5 bases; J trimming: 2 bases; junction bases outside the gene matches: 4. Looked up from germline, CDR1 is MNHEY and CDR2 is SVGEGT. The CDR3 loop spans 14 amino acids. The CDR3 is CASSGGEATDTQYF. The CDR3 coding sequence is TGTGCCAGCAGTGGGGGGGAGGCCACAGATACGCAGTATTTT.

The chain has TRBV9 and TRBJ2-1; 9 nucleotides align to TRBD2. The CDR3 covers 15 residues. CDR1 SGDLS and CDR2 YYNGEE come from the germline V gene. The ends lost 3 bases at V and 3 bases at J; junction bases unmatched: 4. The CDR3 sequence is CASSGPSGNYNEQFF. CDR3 sequence (DNA): TGTGCCAGCAGCGGGCCTAGCGGGAACTACAATGAGCAGTTCTTC.

The genes are TRBV19 and TRBJ1-2, with 9 positions matching TRBD1. The CDR3 spans 16 residues. V trimming: 5 bases; J trimming: 4 bases; junction bases outside the gene matches: 11. CDR1 and CDR2 (germline): LNHDA, SQIVND (reference sequence). Written as DNA, the CDR3 is TGTGCCAGTAGTGGACAGGGGTCCCTCGTTCGCTATGGCTACACCTTC. Protein sequence: CASSGQGSLVRYGYTF.

The J gene is TRBJ1-1, the V gene TRBV5-1, with unresolved D. V was cut by 3 bases and J by 4 bases, with 7 bases left in between. The CDR3 loop spans 12 amino acids. The V gene's germline CDR1 is SGHRS and CDR2 YFSETQ. The CDR3 reads CASSSDGTEAFF. The CDR3 DNA follows: TGCGCCAGCAGCTCGGACGGCACTGAAGCTTTCTTT.

The V gene is TRBV9, the J gene TRBJ2-1; 7 positions agree with TRBD2. The CDR3 totals 18 residues. CDR1 and CDR2 from the germline V gene are SGDLS and YYNGEE. Losses at the gene ends were 4 bases for V and 8 bases for J; bases not matched to a gene: 21. In DNA, the CDR3 is TGTGCCAGCAGCCTCTTCTGGGGAGGGGCCGCCCGGAGTGATGAGCAGTTCTTC. This encodes CASSLFWGGAARSDEQFF.

J is TRBJ1-1 and V is TRBV15; 10 bases map to TRBD1. The CDR3 has 14 residues. The germline CDR1 and CDR2 sequences are LNHNV and YYDKDF (reference sequence). The J segment lost 5 bases and the V segment lost 5 bases, leaving 5 bases of the junction unmatched. The CDR3 DNA is TGTGCCACCAGCGTACGGGACAGGGGAACTGAAGCTTTCTTT. It translates to CATSVRDRGTEAFF.

This chain links TRBV19 with TRBJ1-3; D ambiguous. The V end was cut by 3 bases, the J end by 9 bases, with 15 bases between. CDR3 length: 14 amino acids. The germline V gene encodes CDR1 LNHDA and CDR2 SQIVND (reference sequence). CDR3 in amino acids: CASSILPDIGTIYF. The CDR3 DNA follows: TGTGCCAGTAGTATCCTGCCTGATATTGGCACCATATATTTT.

This chain uses TRBV7-7 with TRBJ2-2, with D perhaps matching TRBD1 or TRBD2 (5 bases each). Germline lookup yields CDR1 SSHAT and CDR2 FNYEAQ (reference sequence). The V gene lost 5 bases and the J gene lost 3 bases, with 13 bases spanning the gap. There are 15 residues in the CDR3. DNA for the CDR3: TGTGCCAGCAGCGTTGAGATGGGACACACCGGGGAGCTGTTTTTT. Its protein is CASSVEMGHTGELFF.

The J gene is TRBJ2-3, the V gene TRBV9; perhaps TRBD2 as D (5 bases). V was shortened by 3 bases and J by 2 bases, with 19 bases between the two germline ends. The germline gives CDR1 SGDLS, CDR2 YYNGEE. This CDR3 has 17 amino acids. Here the CDR3 DNA reads TGTGCCAGCAGCGCGGATCGAGGGAGCGGTCCCACAGATACGCAGTATTTT. It translates to CASSADRGSGPTDTQYF.

The chain couples TRBV29-1 to TRBJ1-2; D not resolved. The germline CDR1 and CDR2 sequences are SQVTM and ANQGSEA. The CDR3 has 12 residues. The germline V and J ends were trimmed by 1 base and 3 bases, with 6 bases remaining between them. CDR3 sequence reads: CSVEGPDYGYTF. CDR3 in DNA: TGCAGCGTTGAAGGGCCAGACTATGGCTACACCTTC.